The TCR beta chain under discussion was sequenced for a study of blood T cell repertoires in COVID-19. Libraries were prepared by immunoSEQ multiplex PCR; TCRdb keeps only in-frame clonotypes and omits some of them. The sample includes over 40,000 clones, approximately 84% of them seen just once. Sequenced material: peripheral blood. The sequence was obtained from a human donor in a cohort sampled during active COVID-19.

The CDR3 protein is CASGTIGQTDTQYF. The CDR3 coding sequence is TGTGCCAGCGGGACTATCGGACAAACAGATACGCAGTATTTT. The V gene is TRBV7-9, the J gene TRBJ2-3; 7 positions agree with TRBD2. This CDR3 is built from 14 residues. Germline-derived CDR1 and CDR2 are SEHNR and FQNEAQ (reference sequence). The V and J ends lost 8 bases and 3 bases, in that order; junction bases with no gene match: 8.